The 8 T cell receptor beta chains reported below all come from one sample, sequenced in a study of T cells during gluten challenge in celiac disease. Paired single-cell TRA and TRB sequences were amplified by three nested PCRs with multiplexed primers. Each CDR3 protein is one row after TCRdb ran MiXCR on the single-cell sequencing reads. The sample data list under 20 distinct CDR3 sequences. Sequenced here: gluten-specific CD4+ T cells sorted from the duodenum using tetramers, sampled at baseline or on day 14 of gluten challenge (not recorded which). The origin of the receptors is a female donor with celiac disease.

This clonotype has a handful of counts. The CDR3 loop is CASSPHTGANTEAFF. The DNA of the CDR3 is TGTGCCAGCAGCCCTCATACAGGGGCGAACACTGAAGCTTTCTTT. The genes are TRBV7-3 and TRBJ1-1; 7 bases are a match to TRBD1. This CDR3 region has 15 residues. The ends lost 5 bases at V and 1 base at J; junction bases unmatched: 7. Germline CDR1 is SGHTA and CDR2 is FQGTGA.

The rearrangement joins TRBV29-1 to TRBJ2-5; D might be TRBD1 (5 bases). Germline CDR1 and CDR2: SQVTM and ANQGSEA. CDR3 length: 13 amino acids. Deletions cut 8 bases from V and 1 base from J, with 14 bases between. DNA of the CDR3: TGCAGCACACGGACACCCGGCCAAGAGACCCAGTACTTC. Translation gives CSTRTPGQETQYF.

This clonotype has a single count. The chain combines TRBV29-1 with TRBJ2-5; 7 nucleotides align to TRBD2. Trimming at V came to 7 bases and at J to 7 bases, leaving 9 bases not matched to a gene. Germline CDR1 reads SQVTM; CDR2 reads ANQGSEA. The CDR3 has 12 residues. The CDR3 region is CSGGGWEGTQYF. In nucleotides, the CDR3 is TGCAGCGGGGGCGGCTGGGAGGGGACCCAGTACTTC. The variable domain in full, with the rest retrieved from reference TRBV29-1 and TRBJ2-5, is SAVISQKPSRDICQRGTSLTIQCQVDSQVTMMFWYRQQPGQSLTLIATANQGSEATYESGFVIDKFPISRPNLTFSTLTVSNMSPEDSSIYLCSGGGWEGTQYFGPGTRLLVL.

This clonotype came up a few times. The chain employs TRBV12-3 or TRBV12-4 and TRBJ2-1, with D unclear. Trimming cost V 3 bases and J 8 bases, with 11 bases left between them. The CDR3 has 13 residues. CDR3 sequence reads: CASSLTAQDEQFF. The CDR3 DNA sequence: TGTGCCAGCAGTTTGACGGCTCAGGATGAGCAGTTCTTC.

By proportion, this clonotype is hyperexpanded. J is TRBJ1-1 and V is TRBV20-1; D gene ambiguous. Germline CDR1 and CDR2: DFQATT and SNEGSKA (reference sequence). V was pared by 6 bases and J by 1 base, with 9 bases between. CDR3 size: 12 residues. For the CDR3, the DNA is TGCAGTGCCAAATCCGGGAACACTGAAGCTTTCTTT. Its translation is CSAKSGNTEAFF.

This clonotype came up once. The V and J genes are TRBV12-3 or TRBV12-4 and TRBJ2-2; D is unclear. V lost 3 bases and J lost 6, with 11 bases in between. This CDR3 region has 14 residues. The DNA of the CDR3 is TGTGCCAGCAGTTTGATCAGTTCTTCCGGGGAGCTGTTTTTT. Protein: CASSLISSSGELFF.

By sample share, this clonotype is hyperexpanded (1% or more). This chain connects TRBV7-6 to TRBJ2-2; maybe TRBD2 (6 bases). The CDR3 contains 15 residues. With 5 bases removed from V and 3 bases from J, the gap between germline ends came to 13 bases. Germline CDR1 and CDR2: SGHVS and FNYEAQ. The CDR3 region has the DNA TGTGCCAGCAGCCGCGGGACTTGGGACACCGGGGAGCTGTTTTTT. Encoded protein: CASSRGTWDTGELFF.

This clonotype showed up just a few times. The rearrangement links TRBV4-3 to TRBJ2-2; D is unclear. Germline loops: CDR1 LGHNA, CDR2 YSLEER. The CDR3 is 17 amino acids. Trimming took 0 bases from V and 1 from J, leaving 12 bases between them. The CDR3 is CASSQDAVTLNTGELFF. CDR3 bases: TGCGCCAGCAGCCAAGACGCAGTAACCTTGAACACCGGGGAGCTGTTTTTT.